These 9 T cell receptor beta chains were all obtained from the same sample, sequenced in a study of cytomegalovirus exposure and HLA in healthy donors. Use of 60 Vbeta and 13 Jbeta primers characterized the PCR. Assay used: immunoSEQ multiplex PCR; TCRdb lists only in-frame clones, some missing. The sample lists around 200,000 clones, 79% seen once, with approximately 2.2% in the top ten. Sequencing was done on a sample of PBMCs. The receptors shown here come from a woman in her 50s in good health and CMV-seronegative.

J is TRBJ1-4 and V is TRBV28; D gene unclear. V shed 6 bases and J shed 0 bases, with 8 bases lying between them. This CDR3 has 14 residues. Germline-derived CDR1 and CDR2 are MDHEN and SYDVKM. CDR3 nucleotides: TGTGCCAGCAGCCCTAGTTCAACTAATGAAAAACTGTTTTTT. Amino acids: CASSPSSTNEKLFF.

The V gene is TRBV5-5, the J gene TRBJ1-4; TRBD1 matches 7 bases. The CDR3 loop spans 13 amino acids. With 4 bases clipped from V and 4 bases from J, the junction kept 1 base outside the gene matches. Germline assignment: CDR1 SGHKS and CDR2 YYEKEE (reference sequence). The CDR3 region is CASSRQGNEKLFF. DNA of the CDR3: TGTGCCAGCAGCAGACAGGGTAATGAAAAACTGTTTTTT.

The chain recombines TRBV19 with TRBJ2-1, with TRBD2 matching over 13 bases. V lost 5 bases and J lost 5; bases outside the gene matches: 6. Per the germline V gene, CDR1 is LNHDA and CDR2 is SQIVND (reference sequence). The CDR3 contains 16 residues. The CDR3 protein is CASSPRLAGGDNEQFF. The CDR3 DNA sequence: TGTGCCAGTAGTCCCCGACTAGCGGGAGGAGACAATGAGCAGTTCTTC.

The rearrangement links TRBV27 to TRBJ2-5, with a tentative D call TRBD2 (7 bases). Germline V gives CDR1 MNHEY, CDR2 SMNVEV (reference sequence). The CDR3 extends over 14 amino acids. Trimming stripped 7 bases from V and 5 bases from J, with 17 bases between. The CDR3 sequence: CASKLSGGGETQYF. The CDR3 DNA sequence: TGTGCCAGCAAGCTGTCGGGGGGCGGGGAGACCCAGTACTTC.

V is TRBV5-1 and J is TRBJ1-2, with 7 bases that match TRBD1. The CDR3 consists of 13 residues. Trimming took 4 bases from V and 8 from J; bases not matched to a gene: 8. The germline V gene has CDR1 SGHRS and CDR2 YFSETQ. CDR3 sequence reads: CASSTGRTGGYTF. As DNA, the CDR3 is TGCGCCAGCAGCACTGGTCGGACAGGAGGCTACACCTTC.

The V call is TRBV7-2, the J call TRBJ1-2, with D unresolved. Trimming took off 2 bases at V and 2 bases at J, with 12 bases between the two ends. Germline assignment: CDR1 SGHTA and CDR2 FQGNSA. The CDR3 extends over 15 amino acids. The DNA of the CDR3 is TGTGCCAGCAGCTTAAAAGGAGGTCAGAACTATGGCTACACCTTC. This sequence encodes CASSLKGGQNYGYTF.

The chain is built from TRBV5-1 and TRBJ2-2; D is uncertain. Germline CDR1 reads SGHRS; CDR2 reads YFSETQ. Trimming removed 4 bases at V and 3 bases at J, with 7 bases between. CDR3 length: 13 residues. This CDR3 reads CASSHSYTGELFF. The CDR3 bases are TGCGCCAGCAGCCACAGTTACACCGGGGAGCTGTTTTTT.

J is TRBJ1-1 and V is TRBV5-8, with 7 bases lining up with TRBD1. V lost 4 bases to trimming and J lost 1 base; unmatched junction nucleotides: 4. CDR3 size: 14 residues. Germline V CDR1 and CDR2: SGHTS, YDEGEE. DNA for the CDR3: TGTGCCAGCAGCCATCAGGGGGGGAACACTGAAGCTTTCTTT. This translates into CASSHQGGNTEAFF.

The V and J genes are TRBV5-1 and TRBJ2-1, with TRBD2 as a possible D gene (5 bases). V lost 5 bases and J 7 bases, leaving 13 bases between the germline ends. The CDR3 is 13 residues long. In germline, CDR1 is SGHRS, CDR2 YFSETQ. The CDR3 DNA reads as TGCGCCAGCAGTCGTGGGGAGAGGAATGAGCAGTTCTTC. It encodes CASSRGERNEQFF.